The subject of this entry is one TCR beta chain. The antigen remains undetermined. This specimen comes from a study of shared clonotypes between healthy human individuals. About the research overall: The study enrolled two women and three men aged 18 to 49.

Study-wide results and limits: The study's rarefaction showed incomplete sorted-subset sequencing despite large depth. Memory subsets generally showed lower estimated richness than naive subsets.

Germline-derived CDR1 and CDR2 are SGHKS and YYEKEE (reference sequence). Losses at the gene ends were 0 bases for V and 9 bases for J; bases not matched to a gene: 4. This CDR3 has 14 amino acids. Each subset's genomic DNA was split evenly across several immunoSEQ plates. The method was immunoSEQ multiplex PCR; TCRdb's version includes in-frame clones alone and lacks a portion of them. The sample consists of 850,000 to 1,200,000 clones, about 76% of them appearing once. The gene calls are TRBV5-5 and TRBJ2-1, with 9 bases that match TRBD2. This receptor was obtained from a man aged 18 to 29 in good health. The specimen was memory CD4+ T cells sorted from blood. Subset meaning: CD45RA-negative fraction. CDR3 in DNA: TGTGCCAGCAGCTTGGAGGGCGGGAGGGGTGAGCAGTTCTTC. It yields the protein CASSLEGGRGEQFF.